This T cell receptor beta chain appears in the sequencing data of a study of T cell repertoires in cytomegalovirus infection. Study-wide background: Signatures in public TCR beta sequences pointed to both CMV infection and matching HLA type.

Looked up from germline, CDR1 is SEHNR and CDR2 is FQNEAQ (reference sequence). With 4 bases clipped from V and 4 bases from J, the junction kept 6 bases outside the gene matches. The CDR3 is 15 amino acids. Study conclusions and caveats: People with CMV and the relevant HLA were identified by cumulative public TCR beta family frequency.

This clonotype was seen only a few times. Its antigen is undetermined. TCRdb processed the reads anew with MiXCR; each CDR3 protein has one entry. Among some 940,000 distinct CDR3 sequences, around 29% were seen once, and the ten largest hold over 12%. V and J are TRBV7-9 and TRBJ2-2; 7 positions agree with TRBD1. This sequence was found in a human donor in good health (CMV status not recorded). Some clones in this sample may be carry-over from other donors' samples. This sample comprised cultured CD8+ T cells from PBMCs, obtained from culture after CMV antigen stimulation. The CDR3 bases are TGTGCCAGCAGCTATCCGACAGGGCGCACCGGGGAGCTGTTTTTT. Encoded protein: CASSYPTGRTGELFF.